The 32 T cell receptor beta chains in this list originate from one sample, sequenced in a study of human T cells and chemical hapten exposure. TCRdb reprocessed the RACE reads via MiXCR and lists one record per CDR3 protein. This table holds roughly 90,000 distinct CDR3 sequences, roughly a tenth found once. Time point: patch test 3, about 24 weeks after DPC sensitization. The sample's treatment: therapeutic diphenylcyclopropenone sensitization with weekly scalp DPC. Sequenced material: whole blood, taken in connection with sensitization to the hapten diphenylcyclopropenone (DPC). The receptors come from a woman aged 25 to 39 with alopecia areata. Some clones in this sample may be carry-over from other donors' samples.

The chain couples TRBV20-1 to TRBJ1-1; D unclear. The CDR3 runs to 13 residues. Germline V gives CDR1 DFQATT, CDR2 SNEGSKA (reference sequence). V lost 6 bases, J lost 2 bases, and 13 bases lay in between. The CDR3 nucleotides read TGCAGTGCCGCCTATGACATAAACACTGAAGCTTTCTTT. Translating it yields CSAAYDINTEAFF.

The chain couples TRBV20-1 to TRBJ2-7; 7 nucleotides align to TRBD1. The junction had 5 bases not matched to a gene; V was cut back by 6 bases and J by 3 bases. The CDR3 has 12 amino acids. Germline CDR1 DFQATT, CDR2 SNEGSKA (reference sequence). CDR3 region: CSARQGGYEQYV. DNA of the CDR3: TGCAGTGCCCGACAGGGTGGCTACGAGCAGTACGTC.

This clonotype was counted ten times or more. The chain employs TRBV24-1 and TRBJ2-3; D call uncertain. The ends were cut back, 3 bases at V and 1 base at J, with 7 bases in the middle. Germline lookup yields CDR1 KGHDR and CDR2 SFDVKD. The CDR3 extends over 14 amino acids. The CDR3 DNA reads as TGTGCCACCAGTGATCCGGAACGCACAGATACGCAGTATTTT. It codes for CATSDPERTDTQYF.

The chain is built from TRBV20-1 and TRBJ1-6, with D maybe TRBD1 (5 bases). Germline V lookup: CDR1 DFQATT, CDR2 SNEGSKA (reference sequence). The CDR3 is 14 amino acids. Between the trimmed V and J ends, which lost 5 bases and 4 bases, there was a span of 12 bases. CDR3 sequence reads: CSALPRGYNSPLHF. CDR3 DNA: TGCAGTGCTCTCCCCCGGGGGTATAATTCACCCCTCCACTTT.

This clonotype was picked up many times. The J gene is TRBJ1-4, the V gene TRBV10-1; 10 bases are a match to TRBD1. Trimming removed 4 bases from V and 8 bases from J; junction bases left unmatched: 4. Germline loops: CDR1 WNHNN, CDR2 SYGVQD (reference sequence). This CDR3 is built from 14 residues. The CDR3 here is CASSVGQGGEKLFF. In DNA, the CDR3 is TGCGCCAGCAGTGTTGGACAGGGGGGAGAAAAACTGTTTTTT.

This clonotype was seen ten or more times. V and J are TRBV2 and TRBJ2-1, with 8 bases lining up with TRBD1. J gave up 5 bases and V 5 bases, and 5 bases lay outside the gene matches. Germline assignment: CDR1 SNHLY and CDR2 FYNNEI. The CDR3 is 14 amino acids. CDR3 sequence: CASSWTGTNNEQFF. CDR3 DNA sequence: TGTGCCAGCAGTTGGACAGGGACGAACAATGAGCAGTTCTTC. The full variable domain, rest sourced from reference TRBV2 and TRBJ2-1, is EPEVTQTPSHQVTQMGQEVILRCVPISNHLYFYWYRQILGQKVEFLVSFYNNEISEKSEIFDDQFSVERPDGSNFTLKIRSTKLEDSAMYFCASSWTGTNNEQFFGPGTRLTVL.

Only a few counts were recorded for this clonotype. The chain employs TRBV20-1 and TRBJ2-1, with D uncertain. The CDR3 is made up of 10 amino acids. Trimming removed 3 bases from V and 8 bases from J, with 5 bases in between. Germline V gene data show CDR1 as DFQATT and CDR2 as SNEGSKA (reference sequence). CDR3 bases: TGCAGTGCTAGTGTGGATGAGCAGTTCTTC. It yields the protein CSASVDEQFF.

In this sample, this clonotype is medium-sized. The chain carries TRBV29-1 and TRBJ2-2; D assignment may be TRBD1 or TRBD2 (5 bases each). CDR3 length: 14 amino acids. The germline V gene has CDR1 SQVTM and CDR2 ANQGSEA. Trimming left V 5 bases short and J 3 bases short, with 13 bases between. This CDR3 reads CSVQGAGDTGELFF. CDR3 sequence (DNA): TGCAGCGTTCAGGGTGCCGGGGACACCGGGGAGCTGTTTTTT.

This clonotype was counted many times. The gene calls are TRBV11-2 and TRBJ2-3, with D hard to call. This CDR3 is 14 amino acids long. V gave up 4 bases and J gave up 4 bases, with 12 bases separating them. Per germline, CDR1 SGHAT and CDR2 FQNNGV. CDR3 sequence reads: CASSYGRGPDTQYF. CDR3 bases: TGTGCCAGCAGCTATGGCAGAGGCCCAGATACGCAGTATTTT. The complete variable domain, with remaining parts taken from reference TRBV11-2 and TRBJ2-3, reads EAGVAQSPRYKIIEKRQSVAFWCNPISGHATLYWYQQILGQGPKLLIQFQNNGVVDDSQLPKDRFSAERLKGVDSTLKIQPAKLEDSAVYLCASSYGRGPDTQYFGPGTRLTVL.

This clonotype was observed a few times. The chain recombines TRBV6-6 with TRBJ2-2; 12 bases map to TRBD1. With 5 bases clipped from V and 7 bases from J, the junction kept 8 bases outside the gene matches. The CDR3 has 16 amino acids. Per the germline V gene, CDR1 is MNHNY and CDR2 is SVGAGI (reference sequence). CDR3 nucleotides: TGTGCCAGCAGTAGAGGGACAGGGGGCGAGGTCGGGGAGCTGTTTTTT. As protein: CASSRGTGGEVGELFF.

This clonotype was seen repeatedly, ten times or more. The chain recombines TRBV20-1 with TRBJ1-5; tentative D call: TRBD1 (5 bases). The germline V and J ends were trimmed by 0 bases and 2 bases, with 17 bases remaining between them. From germline, CDR1 is DFQATT and CDR2 SNEGSKA (reference sequence). There are 17 residues in the CDR3. For the CDR3, the DNA is TGCAGTGCTAGAGAGAGTGGGGGAGTCAGGGGCAATCAGCCCCAGCATTTT. Amino acid sequence: CSARESGGVRGNQPQHF.

The chain is built from TRBV28 and TRBJ1-4, with D unclear. Germline V gene data show CDR1 as MDHEN and CDR2 as SYDVKM. V lost 8 bases and J lost 10, with 17 bases in between. The CDR3 sequence is 13 residues long. Written as DNA, the CDR3 is TGTGCCAGCTCCCTAGGCCCTGCGGTAAAACTGTTTTTT. Translation: CASSLGPAVKLFF.

The table lists this clonotype with many counts. This rearrangement joins TRBV12-3 or TRBV12-4 to TRBJ2-7, with 13 bases that match TRBD2. The CDR3 is 15 residues long. V was clipped by 6 bases and J by 3 bases; unmatched bases: 5. The CDR3 DNA is TGTGCCAGCAGAAGGACTAGCGGGAGCCTCTACGAGCAGTACTTC. Amino acid sequence: CASRRTSGSLYEQYF.

Turning to this clonotype: A much larger clone differs from this one at a single base, so this may be a read error. The chain has TRBV12-3 or TRBV12-4 and TRBJ2-2; 7 bases align to TRBD1. The V gene end was trimmed by 6 bases and the J gene end by 4 bases; junction bases not matched to a gene: 8. The CDR3 totals 15 residues. CDR3 sequence (DNA): TGTGCCAGCAGCCACGGACAGGTTCGCACCGGGGAGCTGTTTTTT. Translation: CASSHGQVRTGELFF.

The CDR3 DNA reads TGCAGTGCTAACCGTGCTGGAAACACCATATATTTT. As protein: CSANRAGNTIYF. The chain is built from TRBV20-1 and TRBJ1-3; D remains ambiguous. CDR3 size: 12 residues. Germline CDR1 reads DFQATT; CDR2 reads SNEGSKA (reference sequence). V lost 4 bases and J 2 bases, leaving 6 bases between the germline ends.

This clonotype was picked up many times. This chain joins TRBV3-1 and TRBJ1-1; D unclear. The ends were cut back, 4 bases at V and 1 base at J, with 22 bases in the middle. The CDR3 consists of 18 residues. Germline CDR1 reads LGHDT; CDR2 reads YNNKEL (reference sequence). The DNA for the CDR3 is TGTGCCAGCAGCCGGTACTCGAGAATTTTATCCTCGAACACTGAAGCTTTCTTT. Its protein product is CASSRYSRILSSNTEAFF.

This clonotype was recorded many times. V and J are TRBV19 and TRBJ2-7; the D gene is possibly TRBD1 (5 bases). The germline gives CDR1 LNHDA, CDR2 SQIVND (reference sequence). The CDR3 spans 13 residues. Trimming cost V 1 base and J 6 bases, with 10 bases left between them. For the CDR3, the DNA is TGTGCCAGTAGTATAGTTCCGACAGCCGAGCAGTACTTC. Encoded protein: CASSIVPTAEQYF. The variable domain in full, with the rest retrieved from reference TRBV19 and TRBJ2-7, is DGGITQSPKYLFRKEGQNVTLSCEQNLNHDAMYWYRQDPGQGLRLIYYSQIVNDFQKGDIAEGYSVSREKKESFPLTVTSAQKNPTAFYLCASSIVPTAEQYFGPGTRLTVT.

The gene calls are TRBV28 and TRBJ2-6; D perhaps matches TRBD2 (6 bases). Trimming left V 6 bases short and J 4 bases short, with 19 bases between. The V gene's germline CDR1 is MDHEN and CDR2 SYDVKM. The CDR3 length is 17 residues. The CDR3 DNA sequence: TGTGCCAGCAGGGGGCGCTACGCGCGGGACGGGGCCAACGTCCTGACTTTC. Protein product: CASRGRYARDGANVLTF.

The sample holds many counts of this clonotype. V usage is TRBV6-2 or TRBV6-3 and J usage is TRBJ1-2; 8 bases are shared with TRBD1. J was trimmed by 4 bases and V by 7 bases; bases with no gene match: 14. This CDR3 region has 16 residues. From germline, CDR1 is MNHEY and CDR2 SVGEGT. The CDR3 region has the DNA TGTGCCAGCAACCCTATCGGGACAGGATTCTTCTATGGCTACACCTTC. Amino acid sequence: CASNPIGTGFFYGYTF.

This clonotype was counted a few times. The chain is built from TRBV12-3 or TRBV12-4 and TRBJ2-7, with D perhaps assigned TRBD1 or TRBD2 (5 bases each). The V gene lost 7 bases and the J gene lost 12 bases, with 19 bases spanning the gap. The CDR3 spans 12 residues. CDR3 DNA: TGTGCCAGCACTCGCCGGGGCGCGGGTGCGTACTTC. Translation: CASTRRGAGAYF.

At least ten counts were recorded for this clonotype. V and J are TRBV12-3 or TRBV12-4 and TRBJ1-1; D is ambiguous. V lost 2 bases and J lost 3, with 7 bases in between. The CDR3 spans 13 residues. The CDR3: CASSLSAYTEAFF. CDR3 nucleotide sequence: TGTGCCAGCAGTTTATCCGCGTACACTGAAGCTTTCTTT.

This clonotype was seen many times. The chain combines TRBV6-2 or TRBV6-3 with TRBJ1-5; D is possibly TRBD1 (5 bases). Trimming pared 0 bases from V and 4 bases from J, leaving 10 bases between. This CDR3 is 15 amino acids long. The V gene's germline CDR1 is MNHEY and CDR2 SVGEGT. CDR3 protein: CASSYSPGRNQPQHF. CDR3 in DNA: TGTGCCAGCAGTTACTCCCCGGGACGGAATCAGCCCCAGCATTTT.

This clonotype came up many times. V gene TRBV2 combines with J gene TRBJ2-7; D remains unclear. Trimming removed 4 bases at V and 3 bases at J, with 13 bases between. The CDR3 is 14 amino acids. CDR1 is SNHLY, CDR2 FYNNEI, per germline. The CDR3, as DNA: TGTGCCAGCAGTGCCACTCTCCAACACTACGAGCAGTACGTC. Protein sequence: CASSATLQHYEQYV.

In its sample, this clonotype was seen many times. This rearrangement joins TRBV5-5 to TRBJ2-1; TRBD2 aligns across 13 bases. Germline trimming cut 1 base from V and 6 bases from J; bases unmatched to any gene: 7. Germline CDR1 and CDR2: SGHKS and YYEKEE (reference sequence). The CDR3 runs to 17 residues. The CDR3 DNA is TGTGCCAGCAGCTTGACCCTAACTAGCGGGAGGGCCAATGAGCAGTTCTTC. Translation gives CASSLTLTSGRANEQFF.

This clonotype was picked up a small number of times. This chain uses TRBV7-9 with TRBJ1-6; the match to TRBD1 covers 11 bases. The germline gives CDR1 SEHNR, CDR2 FQNEAQ (reference sequence). The V and J ends lost 2 bases and 6 bases, in that order; junction bases with no gene match: 6. CDR3 length: 17 amino acids. CDR3 DNA: TGTGCCAGCAGCTTAATTCTGGGACAGGGGGTTAATTCACCCCTCCACTTT. It is translated as CASSLILGQGVNSPLHF.

The rearrangement uses TRBV4-1 and TRBJ2-3; D gene unclear. Per germline, CDR1 MGHRA and CDR2 YSYEKL. This CDR3 is built from 13 residues. V gave up 2 bases and J gave up 3 bases, with 6 bases separating them. CDR3 sequence (DNA): TGCGCCAGCAGCCAACAGTTGACAGATACGCAGTATTTT. This sequence encodes CASSQQLTDTQYF.

This clonotype appeared many times. V is TRBV4-3 and J is TRBJ1-1, with TRBD1 as a possible D gene (6 bases). The germline V and J ends were trimmed by 5 bases and 0 bases, with 10 bases remaining between them. This CDR3 contains 14 residues. Germline V gene sequence: CDR1 LGHNA, CDR2 YSLEER. This CDR3 reads CASSLGHMNTEAFF. The CDR3 coding sequence is TGCGCCAGCAGCTTGGGACATATGAACACTGAAGCTTTCTTT.

This clonotype was detected ten times or more. The chain joins TRBV2 to TRBJ1-2; weak D call: TRBD1 (5 bases). This CDR3 is built from 14 residues. The V end was cut by 6 bases, the J end by 5 bases, with 16 bases between. The germline CDR1 and CDR2 sequences are SNHLY and FYNNEI. Here the CDR3 reads CASRGDVYGYGYTF. The CDR3 DNA follows: TGTGCCAGCAGGGGGGATGTGTACGGGTATGGCTACACCTTC.

The sample holds a few counts of this clonotype. The rearrangement uses TRBV28 and TRBJ2-3; D remains unclear. CDR3 size: 12 residues. Germline V gene sequence: CDR1 MDHEN, CDR2 SYDVKM. The V and J ends lost 7 bases and 7 bases respectively, with 12 bases between them. The DNA of the CDR3 is TGTGCCAGCAACCCTAATAGTAATACGCAGTATTTT. This gives the protein CASNPNSNTQYF.

Only a few counts were recorded for this clonotype. V usage is TRBV19 and J usage is TRBJ2-2, with D perhaps TRBD1 or TRBD2 (5 bases each). Germline V gene lookup returns CDR1 LNHDA and CDR2 SQIVND (reference sequence). The CDR3 is 16 residues long. V was pared by 8 bases and J by 0 bases, with 16 bases between. CDR3 protein: CASGRSGTTNTGELFF. For the CDR3, the DNA is TGTGCCAGTGGTCGATCCGGGACGACGAACACCGGGGAGCTGTTTTTT.

This clonotype has only one observation. The chain carries TRBV24-1 and TRBJ2-1, with 8 positions matching TRBD1. The CDR3 covers 15 residues. J gave up 7 bases and V 4 bases, and 8 bases lay outside the gene matches. Germline values: CDR1 KGHDR, CDR2 SFDVKD. For the CDR3, the DNA is TGTGCCACCAGTGAACCAGGGGACAGGTTTAATGAGCAGTTCTTC. It specifies CATSEPGDRFNEQFF.

V is TRBV21-1 and J is TRBJ2-1; TRBD1 reflects the table's D call only, with no check against the DNA. TRBV21-1 counts as a pseudogene. The CDR3 has 15 amino acids. Here the CDR3 reads CASPDRSSSYNEQFF. The DNA of the CDR3 is TGTGCCAGCCCAGACAGATCAAGCTCCTACAATGAGCAGTTCTTC.